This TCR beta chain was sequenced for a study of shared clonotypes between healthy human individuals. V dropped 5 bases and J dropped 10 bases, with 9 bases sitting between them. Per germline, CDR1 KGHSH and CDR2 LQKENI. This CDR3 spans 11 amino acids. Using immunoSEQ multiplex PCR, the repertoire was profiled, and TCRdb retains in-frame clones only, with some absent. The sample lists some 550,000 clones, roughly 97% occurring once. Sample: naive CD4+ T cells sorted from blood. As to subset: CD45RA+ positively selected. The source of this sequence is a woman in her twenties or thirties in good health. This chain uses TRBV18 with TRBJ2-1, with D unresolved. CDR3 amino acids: CASSNLGEQFF. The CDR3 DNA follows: TGTGCCAGCTCAAACCTGGGGGAGCAGTTCTTC. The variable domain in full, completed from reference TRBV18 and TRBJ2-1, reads NAGVMQNPRHLVRRRGQEARLRCSPMKGHSHVYWYRQLPEEGLKFMVYLQKENIIDESGMPKERFSAEFPKEGPSILRIQQVVRGDSAAYFCASSNLGEQFFGPGTRLTVL.